This passage covers 9 T cell receptor beta chains from one sample sequenced in a study of blood T cell repertoires in COVID-19. The data were produced by immunoSEQ multiplex PCR, yet TCRdb's version contains in-frame clones alone and is incomplete. The data show more than 35,000 clones, 70% to 90% seen once. Input material: peripheral blood. Source of these receptors: a human donor in a cohort sampled during active COVID-19.

This chain connects TRBV9 to TRBJ1-4; TRBD1 might be the D (6 bases). The CDR3 spans 16 residues. The V gene lost 0 bases and the J gene lost 8 bases, with 17 bases spanning the gap. Germline V CDR1 and CDR2: SGDLS, YYNGEE. The CDR3 sequence: CASSVGNREGQEKLFF. The DNA for the CDR3 is TGTGCCAGCAGCGTAGGGAACAGGGAAGGACAAGAAAAACTGTTTTTT.

V and J are TRBV4-1 and TRBJ2-2; perhaps TRBD1 as D (6 bases). Germline V gene sequence: CDR1 MGHRA, CDR2 YSYEKL. Between the trimmed V and J ends, which lost 1 base and 4 bases, there was a span of 10 bases. CDR3 length: 15 residues. CDR3 coding DNA: TGCGCCAGCAGCCAAGCAGGGGTGGGCACCGGGGAGCTGTTTTTT. Amino acid sequence: CASSQAGVGTGELFF.

This chain links TRBV12-3 or TRBV12-4 with TRBJ1-5, with TRBD1 as a possible D gene (5 bases). CDR3 length: 13 residues. Trimming shortened V by 6 bases and J by 3 bases, and 9 bases separated the two germline ends. The CDR3 DNA reads as TGTGCCAGCAGCATGGACAACAATCAGCCCCAGCATTTT. Amino acid sequence: CASSMDNNQPQHF.

DNA for the CDR3: TGTGCCAGTAGCAATGAGAGGGACAGGGCCTATGGCTACACCTTC. It translates to CASSNERDRAYGYTF. The rearrangement uses TRBV19 and TRBJ1-2; TRBD1 matches at 9 bases. Germline trimming cut 6 bases from V and 4 bases from J; bases unmatched to any gene: 9. This CDR3 region has 15 residues. Germline assignment: CDR1 LNHDA and CDR2 SQIVND (reference sequence).

This chain uses TRBV5-1 with TRBJ2-3; the match to TRBD1 covers 8 bases. Germline V lookup: CDR1 SGHRS, CDR2 YFSETQ. This CDR3 has 17 residues. With 2 bases clipped from V and 6 bases from J, the junction kept 14 bases outside the gene matches. CDR3 DNA sequence: TGCGCCAGCAGCTTATATGGGACAGGCGGCCTGGGGGATACGCAGTATTTT. Protein: CASSLYGTGGLGDTQYF.

The chain combines TRBV18 with TRBJ1-2; TRBD1 matches at 7 bases. The junction had 18 bases not matched to a gene; V was cut back by 6 bases and J by 5 bases. Germline V gene sequence: CDR1 KGHSH, CDR2 LQKENI. The CDR3 extends over 17 amino acids. The CDR3 DNA reads as TGTGCCAGCTCCCCCCCTGGCCGACAGGGAACAGGGTATGGCTACACCTTC. Its protein product is CASSPPGRQGTGYGYTF. The full variable domain, its missing parts supplied by reference TRBV18 and TRBJ1-2, is NAGVMQNPRHLVRRRGQEARLRCSPMKGHSHVYWYRQLPEEGLKFMVYLQKENIIDESGMPKERFSAEFPKEGPSILRIQQVVRGDSAAYFCASSPPGRQGTGYGYTFGSGTRLTVV.

V is TRBV7-6 and J is TRBJ2-3; 9 nucleotides match TRBD2. V shed 1 base, J shed 6 bases, and the junction held 5 bases outside the gene matches. Germline lookup yields CDR1 SGHVS and CDR2 FNYEAQ. The CDR3 runs to 15 residues. The CDR3 DNA reads as TGTGCCAGCAGCTTAGGGCGGGAGGGCCTGGATACGCAGTATTTT. This encodes CASSLGREGLDTQYF.

V usage is TRBV6-5 and J usage is TRBJ1-2, with D uncertain. The CDR3 spans 14 residues. V gave up 7 bases and J gave up 4 bases, with 16 bases separating them. Germline values: CDR1 MNHEY, CDR2 SVGAGI. The CDR3 sequence is CASTPRGRIYGYTF. The DNA for the CDR3 is TGTGCCAGCACCCCCAGAGGCAGAATCTATGGCTACACCTTC.

The chain recombines TRBV5-4 with TRBJ2-1, with D uncertain. Trimming cost V 4 bases and J 9 bases, with 14 bases left between them. The CDR3 has 13 amino acids. From germline, CDR1 is SGHNT and CDR2 YYREEE (reference sequence). CDR3: CASSPNYSGEQFF. The CDR3, as DNA: TGTGCCAGCAGCCCAAACTATTCCGGTGAGCAGTTCTTC.